The T cell receptor beta chain under discussion was sequenced for a study of early T cells in non-severe SARS-CoV-2 infection. Across the study: Investigators sequenced bulk RNA drawn from unsorted whole blood, and chains remained unpaired. Study-wide results and limits: VDJdb matching, biased toward anti-spike CD8 responses, missed private and CD4 specificities.

This clonotype has only a few counts. The antigen remains undetermined. In the library, individual cDNA molecules carried attached unique molecular identifiers. One entry per CDR3 protein results from TCRdb running MiXCR on the 5' RACE reads. The sample lists tens of thousands of distinct CDR3 sequences; approximately 15% were seen once. Germline-derived CDR1 and CDR2 are SQVTM and ANQGSEA. V dropped 4 bases and J dropped 7 bases, with 11 bases sitting between them. The CDR3 has 12 residues. The receptor comes from an adult who was a healthcare worker with PCR-confirmed SARS-CoV-2 infection or an uninfected control (not recorded which). J is TRBJ2-4 and V is TRBV29-1; TRBD1 is a possible D gene (6 bases). Sequencing was done on a sample of whole blood. CDR3 amino acids: CSVATGSNIQYF. The CDR3 DNA is TGCAGCGTTGCCACAGGGTCGAACATTCAGTACTTC.